This T cell receptor (beta chain) was captured by sequencing in a study of blood T cell repertoires in COVID-19. Study overall: Acute and convalescent COVID-19 specimens originated in the United States, Italy and Spain. T cells, B-cell-depleted T cells, or PBMCs supplied cDNA or gDNA.

This table comes from immunoSEQ multiplex PCR, and its TCRdb copy is limited to in-frame clones, with some not included. The sample records roughly 340,000 clones, about 89% being singletons. Patients of the Seattle cohort, enrolled during active infection, were followed longitudinally. The CDR3 runs to 14 residues. The trim removed 9 bases at V and 0 bases at J, leaving 4 bases unmatched. Germline-derived CDR1 and CDR2 are SNHLY and FYNNEI. The chain links TRBV2 to TRBJ2-2; 7 bases are shared with TRBD1. The sequence was obtained from a woman younger than 45 with COVID-19, enrolled during active disease. The sample was peripheral blood. The CDR3 sequence: CASTQGANTGELFF. Here the CDR3 DNA reads TGTGCCAGTACTCAGGGGGCGAACACCGGGGAGCTGTTTTTT.